The 10 T cell receptor beta chains below were found in one sample sequenced in a study of blood T cell repertoires in COVID-19. Libraries were prepared by immunoSEQ multiplex PCR; TCRdb keeps only in-frame clonotypes and omits some of them. The table lists under 300,000 clones, about 88% of them singletons, with 2.1% in the top ten. Sequencing used peripheral blood. The source of these receptors is a woman aged 40 to 50 who had recovered from COVID-19.

The chain employs TRBV6-5 and TRBJ1-3, with 8 bases aligning to TRBD1. Germline V gene lookup returns CDR1 MNHEY and CDR2 SVGAGI. V lost 0 bases, J lost 4 bases, and 2 bases stayed unmatched. The CDR3 has 15 amino acids. The CDR3 DNA reads as TGTGCCAGCAGTTACTCAGGGACAGGCGGAAACACCATATATTTT. The encoded protein is CASSYSGTGGNTIYF.

The chain carries TRBV5-1 and TRBJ2-5; D uncertain. Trimming removed 0 bases at V and 5 bases at J, with 8 bases between. The CDR3 totals 13 residues. Germline V gene sequence: CDR1 SGHRS, CDR2 YFSETQ. The CDR3 DNA follows: TGCGCCAGCAGCTTGGGGAGTGGGGAGACCCAGTACTTC. As protein: CASSLGSGETQYF.

The J gene is TRBJ1-2, the V gene TRBV29-1, with D perhaps matching TRBD1 (6 bases). The V gene's germline CDR1 is SQVTM and CDR2 ANQGSEA. This CDR3 has 13 amino acids. The V gene lost 4 bases and the J gene lost 4 bases, with 13 bases spanning the gap. The CDR3 spells CSVGRQGTYGYTF. The DNA for the CDR3 is TGCAGCGTTGGGCGGCAGGGGACCTATGGCTACACCTTC.

The rearrangement links TRBV7-8 to TRBJ1-4; maybe TRBD1 (5 bases). V was trimmed by 7 bases and J by 6 bases, leaving 12 bases between them. Germline V CDR1 and CDR2: SGHVS, FQNEAQ. The CDR3 is made up of 13 amino acids. The CDR3 spells CASKEGRDEKLFF. The CDR3 nucleotides read TGTGCCAGCAAAGAAGGCAGGGATGAAAAACTGTTTTTT.

A single count supports this clone. DNA of the CDR3: TGTGCCAGTAGTGTGGGAGACTATGGCTACACCTTC. This translates into CASSVGDYGYTF. The chain joins TRBV19 to TRBJ1-2; D not certain. The CDR3 is made up of 12 amino acids. Trimming pared 5 bases from V and 3 bases from J, leaving 7 bases between. In germline, CDR1 is LNHDA, CDR2 SQIVND (reference sequence).

This rearrangement joins TRBV20-1 to TRBJ2-3, with a possible D match to TRBD1 (5 bases). This CDR3 spans 15 amino acids. Trimming pared 3 bases from V and 5 bases from J, leaving 18 bases between. The V gene's germline CDR1 is DFQATT and CDR2 SNEGSKA (reference sequence). CDR3 region: CSASMIGAQQDTQYF. The CDR3 region has the DNA TGCAGTGCTAGTATGATAGGGGCCCAACAAGATACGCAGTATTTT.

The gene calls are TRBV5-6 and TRBJ1-1; 7 nucleotides align to TRBD1. This CDR3 has 13 amino acids. V shed 9 bases and J 0 bases; nucleotides not matched to a gene: 5. Germline V gene sequence: CDR1 SGHDT, CDR2 YYEEEE. Here the CDR3 reads CATKTGMNTEAFF. The CDR3 DNA is TGTGCCACCAAGACAGGGATGAACACTGAAGCTTTCTTT. The full variable domain, in which reference TRBV5-6 and TRBJ1-1 provide the parts outside the CDR3, is DAGVTQSPTHLIKTRGQQVTLRCSPKSGHDTVSWYQQALGQGPQFIFQYYEEEERQRGNFPDRFSGHQFPNYSSELNVNALLLGDSALYLCATKTGMNTEAFFGQGTRLTVV.

The V and J genes are TRBV29-1 and TRBJ1-2; a possible D gene is TRBD1 (5 bases). Trimming took off 7 bases at V and 0 bases at J, with 18 bases between the two ends. Germline CDR1 is SQVTM and CDR2 is ANQGSEA. This CDR3 is 15 amino acids long. This chain's CDR3 is CSAEPRGTANYGYTF. The CDR3 region has the DNA TGCAGCGCCGAACCACGGGGGACGGCTAACTATGGCTACACCTTC.

The rearrangement links TRBV28 to TRBJ1-4; possibly TRBD1 for D (5 bases). Per the germline V gene, CDR1 is MDHEN and CDR2 is SYDVKM. V was shortened by 8 bases and J by 8 bases, with 12 bases between the two germline ends. This CDR3 region has 12 residues. CDR3 DNA: TGTGCCAGCGGATCCAACAGGGAAAAACTGTTTTTT. Translated: CASGSNREKLFF. Full variable domain (rest looked up from reference TRBV28 and TRBJ1-4): DVKVTQSSRYLVKRTGEKVFLECVQDMDHENMFWYRQDPGLGLRLIYFSYDVKMKEKGDIPEGYSVSREKKERFSLILESASTNQTSMYLCASGSNREKLFFGSGTQLSVL.

The V call is TRBV19, the J call TRBJ2-2; TRBD2 might be the D (6 bases). From germline, CDR1 is LNHDA and CDR2 SQIVND (reference sequence). This CDR3 is built from 15 residues. Between the trimmed V and J ends, which lost 3 bases and 7 bases, there was a span of 15 bases. CDR3 loop: CASSIVTLGGGELFF. DNA of the CDR3: TGTGCCAGTAGTATCGTCACCCTGGGGGGCGGGGAGCTGTTTTTT.